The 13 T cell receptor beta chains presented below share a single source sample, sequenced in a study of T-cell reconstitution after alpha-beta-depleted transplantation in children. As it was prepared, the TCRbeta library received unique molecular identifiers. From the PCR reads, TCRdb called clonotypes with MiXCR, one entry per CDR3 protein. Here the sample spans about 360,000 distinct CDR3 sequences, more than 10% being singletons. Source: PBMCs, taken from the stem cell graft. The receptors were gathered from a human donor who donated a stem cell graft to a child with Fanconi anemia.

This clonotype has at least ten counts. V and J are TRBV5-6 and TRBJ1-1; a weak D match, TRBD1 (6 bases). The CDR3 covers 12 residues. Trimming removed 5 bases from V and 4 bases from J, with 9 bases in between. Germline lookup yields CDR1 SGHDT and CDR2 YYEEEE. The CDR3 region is CASRLGGTEAFF. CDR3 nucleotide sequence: TGTGCCAGCAGGCTAGGGGGCACTGAAGCTTTCTTT.

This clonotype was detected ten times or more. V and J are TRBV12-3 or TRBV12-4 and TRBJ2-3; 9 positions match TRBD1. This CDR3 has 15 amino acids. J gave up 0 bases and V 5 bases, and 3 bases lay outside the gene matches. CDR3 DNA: TGTGCCAGCAGTCCCGGGACAGGGAGCACAGATACGCAGTATTTT. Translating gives CASSPGTGSTDTQYF.

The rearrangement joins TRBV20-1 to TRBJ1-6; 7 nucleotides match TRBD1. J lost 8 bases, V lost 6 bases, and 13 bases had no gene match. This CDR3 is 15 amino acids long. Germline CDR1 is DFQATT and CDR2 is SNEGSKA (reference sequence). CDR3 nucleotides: TGCAGTGCAATAGAGAGAGGGGGCTTTCATTCACCCCTCCACTTT. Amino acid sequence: CSAIERGGFHSPLHF.

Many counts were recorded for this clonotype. This chain's CDR3 is CTSSFRTGGNEETQYF. The CDR3 region has the DNA TGCACCAGCAGCTTTCGAACAGGGGGTAACGAAGAGACCCAGTACTTC. The V and J genes are TRBV1 and TRBJ2-5; the DNA was not used to check the table's D call, TRBD1. TRBV1 is listed as a pseudogene. The CDR3 is 16 amino acids.

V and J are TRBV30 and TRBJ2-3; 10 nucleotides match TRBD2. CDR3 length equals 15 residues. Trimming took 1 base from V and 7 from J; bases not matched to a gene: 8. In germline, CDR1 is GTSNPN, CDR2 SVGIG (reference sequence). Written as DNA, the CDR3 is TGTGCCTGGAGTGAAGGACTAGCGGAAAGAAATACGCAGTATTTT. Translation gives CAWSEGLAERNTQYF.

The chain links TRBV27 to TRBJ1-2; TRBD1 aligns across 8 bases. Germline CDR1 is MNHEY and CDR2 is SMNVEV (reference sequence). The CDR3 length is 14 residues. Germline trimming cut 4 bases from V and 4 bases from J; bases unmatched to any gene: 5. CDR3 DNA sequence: TGTGCCAGCAGTTCGTCGACAGGGGTCTATGGCTACACCTTC. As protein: CASSSSTGVYGYTF.

DNA for the CDR3: TGTGCCAGCAGCCAAGACGCGAGCACCGGGGAGCTGTTTTTT. Its protein is CASSQDASTGELFF. This chain joins TRBV4-2 and TRBJ2-2, with unresolved D. The V gene's germline CDR1 is LGHNA and CDR2 YNFKEQ. The CDR3 consists of 14 residues. Deletions cut 0 bases from V and 4 bases from J, with 6 bases between.

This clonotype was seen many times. CDR3 protein: CASSPIRGTGELFF. CDR3 DNA: TGCGCCAGCAGCCCCATCAGGGGCACCGGGGAGCTGTTTTTT. The J gene is TRBJ2-2, the V gene TRBV5-1; tentative D call: TRBD1 (6 bases). V dropped 4 bases and J dropped 4 bases, with 11 bases sitting between them. Germline assignment: CDR1 SGHRS and CDR2 YFSETQ. The CDR3 is 14 amino acids.

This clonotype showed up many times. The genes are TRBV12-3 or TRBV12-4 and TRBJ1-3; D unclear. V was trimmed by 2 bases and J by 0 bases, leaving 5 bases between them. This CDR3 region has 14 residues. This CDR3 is CASSLPGSGNTIYF. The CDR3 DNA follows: TGTGCCAGCAGTTTACCGGGCTCTGGAAACACCATATATTTT.

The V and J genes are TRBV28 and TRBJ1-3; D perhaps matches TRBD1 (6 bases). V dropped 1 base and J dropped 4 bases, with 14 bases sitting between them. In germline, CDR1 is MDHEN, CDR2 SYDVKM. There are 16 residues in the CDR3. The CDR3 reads CASSLFHRVGGNTIYF. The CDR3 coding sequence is TGTGCCAGCAGTTTATTTCACAGGGTTGGCGGAAACACCATATATTTT.

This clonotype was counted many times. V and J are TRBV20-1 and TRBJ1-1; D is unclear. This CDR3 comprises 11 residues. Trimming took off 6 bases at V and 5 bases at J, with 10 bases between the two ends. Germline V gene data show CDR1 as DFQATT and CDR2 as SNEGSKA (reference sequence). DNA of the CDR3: TGCAGTGCCCAGGAGGAGACTGAAGCTTTCTTT. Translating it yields CSAQEETEAFF.

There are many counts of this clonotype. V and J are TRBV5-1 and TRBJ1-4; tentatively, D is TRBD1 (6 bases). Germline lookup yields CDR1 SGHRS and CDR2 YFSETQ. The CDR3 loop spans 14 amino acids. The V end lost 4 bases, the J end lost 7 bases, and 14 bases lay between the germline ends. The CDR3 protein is CASSAEQGGEKLFF. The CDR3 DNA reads TGCGCCAGCAGCGCGGAACAGGGTGGTGAAAAACTGTTTTTT.

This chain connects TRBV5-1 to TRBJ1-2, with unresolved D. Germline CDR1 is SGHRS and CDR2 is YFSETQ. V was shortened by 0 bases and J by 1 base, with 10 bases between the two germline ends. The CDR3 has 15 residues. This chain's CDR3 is CASSLDSGLNYGYTF. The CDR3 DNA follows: TGCGCCAGCAGCTTGGATTCGGGCCTTAACTATGGCTACACCTTC. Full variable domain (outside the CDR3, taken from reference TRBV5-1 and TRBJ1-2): KAGVTQTPRYLIKTRGQQVTLSCSPISGHRSVSWYQQTPGQGLQFLFEYFSETQRNKGNFPGRFSGRQFSNSRSEMNVSTLELGDSALYLCASSLDSGLNYGYTFGSGTRLTVV.